This entry describes one T cell receptor beta chain. This specimen belongs to a study of blood T cell repertoires in COVID-19. TCRdb's copy holds only in-frame clones and misses some; the assay was immunoSEQ multiplex PCR. The sample has 85,000 to 130,000 clones; roughly 80% are singletons. V was clipped by 0 bases and J by 9 bases; unmatched bases: 6. Germline V gene sequence: CDR1 LGHDT, CDR2 YNNKEL (reference sequence). The CDR3 loop spans 16 amino acids. This TCR was recovered from a man between 60 and 75 years old with acute or convalescent COVID-19. V and J are TRBV3-1 (or the pseudogene TRBV3-2) and TRBJ2-1; 12 positions match TRBD1. The source material was peripheral blood. The CDR3 DNA sequence: TGTGCCAGCAGCCAAGAGTGGGGACAGGGGGCATCTGAGCAGTTCTTC. Its protein is CASSQEWGQGASEQFF.